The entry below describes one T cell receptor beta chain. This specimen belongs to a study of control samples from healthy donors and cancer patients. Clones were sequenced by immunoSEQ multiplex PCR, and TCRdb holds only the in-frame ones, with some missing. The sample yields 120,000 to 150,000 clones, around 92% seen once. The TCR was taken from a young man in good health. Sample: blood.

CDR3 residues: CASSQDLAAGGYTF. CDR3 nucleotide sequence: TGTGCCAGCAGCCAAGATCTGGCAGCGGGAGGCTACACCTTC. The rearrangement uses TRBV3-1 (or the pseudogene TRBV3-2) and TRBJ1-2; D is unresolved. The CDR3 totals 14 residues. Germline lookup yields CDR1 LGHDT and CDR2 YNNKEL (reference sequence). The V and J ends lost 0 bases and 8 bases respectively, with 13 bases between them.